This is a list of T cell receptor beta chains from one sample in a study of PD-1 blockade in mismatch repair-deficient tumors. TCRdb's table, derived via immunoSEQ multiplex PCR, lists solely in-frame clones and lacks some. This table holds about 63,000 clones, around 88% found once. The material was peripheral blood, obtained 52 weeks after starting pembrolizumab. These receptors were collected from an adult with mismatch repair-deficient cancer. CDR3s include the opening cysteine and the closing phenylalanine or tryptophan. A D gene is named only where the DNA matches it firmly. The size entry is marked missing in some rows and otherwise reads once, few, many or a size class.

>NA|NA|TRBV10-3|TRBJ2-1
CAIQEGYNEQFF
TGTGCCATCCAGGAAGGGTACAATGAGCAGTTCTTC
>once|TRBD1|TRBV19|TRBJ2-7
CASSPGQGAYEQYF
TGTGCCAGTAGTCCGGGACAGGGGGCCTACGAGCAGTACTTC
>NA|TRBD2|TRBV7-9|TRBJ2-3
CASGAVGRALDTQYF
TGTGCCAGCGGGGCAGTCGGGAGGGCCCTAGATACGCAGTATTTT
>few|NA|TRBV11-2|TRBJ2-7
CASGQAYEQYF
TGTGCCAGCGGACAAGCTTACGAGCAGTACTTC
>NA|TRBD1|TRBV6-6|TRBJ1-5
CASSYVGGPNQPQHF
TGTGCCAGCAGTTACGTAGGGGGCCCGAATCAGCCCCAGCATTTT
>NA|TRBD2|TRBV2|TRBJ2-2
CASRVAGGTGELFF
TGTGCCAGCAGAGTAGCGGGAGGAACCGGGGAGCTGTTTTTT
>NA|TRBD1|TRBV19|TRBJ2-1
CASRPPTGALDDNEQFF
TGTGCCAGTAGACCACCCACAGGGGCTCTCGATGACAATGAGCAGTTCTTC
>NA|TRBD1|TRBV6-5|TRBJ2-7
CASSYSDRGYEQYF
TGTGCCAGCAGTTACTCGGACAGGGGGTACGAGCAGTACTTC
>NA|NA|TRBV6-1|TRBJ2-5
CASSGFSVLGETQYF
TGTGCCAGCAGTGGATTCAGTGTTCTTGGAGAGACCCAGTACTTC
>NA|TRBD2|TRBV30|TRBJ2-7
CAWVTSGRSYEQYF
TGTGCCTGGGTGACTAGCGGGAGATCCTACGAGCAGTACTTC
>NA|NA|TRBV19|TRBJ1-1
CASSMILVGTEAFF
TGTGCCAGTAGTATGATATTGGTCGGCACTGAAGCTTTCTTT
>few|TRBD1|TRBV4-1|TRBJ2-7
CASSQDQGTGYEQYF
TGCGCCAGCAGCCAAGATCAGGGGACAGGATACGAGCAGTACTTC
>once|NA|TRBV6-5|TRBJ1-1
CASSYRQNTEAFF
TGTGCCAGCAGTTACCGACAGAACACTGAAGCTTTCTTT
>NA|TRBD1|TRBV13|TRBJ1-5
CASSRGTVSQPQHF
TGTGCCAGCAGCCGTGGGACAGTTAGTCAGCCCCAGCATTTT
>NA|NA|TRBV5-6|TRBJ2-7
CASSHGTDYEQYF
TGTGCCAGCAGCCACGGGACGGACTACGAGCAGTACTTC
>NA|TRBD1|TRBV13|TRBJ2-3
CASRDRSTDTQYF
TGTGCCAGCCGGGACAGGAGCACAGATACGCAGTATTTT
>NA|NA|TRBV2|TRBJ1-1
CASLVSVRGEAFF
TGTGCCAGTCTGGTTTCGGTCCGGGGTGAAGCTTTCTTT
>NA|NA|TRBV9|TRBJ2-7
CASSVAGGTNYEQYF
TGTGCCAGCAGCGTAGCTGGTGGGACAAACTACGAGCAGTACTTC
>NA|NA|TRBV10-1|TRBJ2-1
CASSDNNEQFF
TGCGCCAGCAGTGATAATAATGAGCAGTTCTTC
>NA|NA|TRBV27|TRBJ2-7
CASSWGASYEQYF
TGTGCCAGCAGCTGGGGGGCATCCTACGAGCAGTACTTC
>NA|TRBD1|TRBV14|TRBJ2-7
CASSPGQGVHEQYF
TGTGCCAGCAGCCCAGGACAGGGGGTCCACGAGCAGTACTTC
>NA|NA|TRBV14|TRBJ1-1
CASSQGGRIPDEAFF
TGTGCCAGCAGCCAAGGAGGGAGGATACCTGATGAAGCTTTCTTT
>once|NA|TRBV6-5|TRBJ2-7
CASSPTMGAYEQYF
TGTGCCAGCAGCCCTACAATGGGAGCCTACGAGCAGTACTTC
>NA|TRBD2|TRBV5-4|TRBJ2-1
CASSLGLAESYNEQFF
TGTGCCAGCAGCTTGGGACTAGCGGAATCCTACAATGAGCAGTTCTTC
>NA|TRBD2|TRBV28|TRBJ2-4
CASSFSGLAGAKNIQYF
TGTGCCAGCAGTTTCTCGGGCCTAGCGGGGGCCAAAAACATTCAGTACTTC
>NA|TRBD2|TRBV5-6|TRBJ2-3
CASEPPGLAGGGTQYF
TGTGCCAGCGAACCACCGGGACTAGCGGGAGGTGGGACGCAGTATTTT
>NA|NA|TRBV6-1|TRBJ2-7
CASTRTAATYEQYF
TGTGCCAGCACCCGAACGGCCGCTACCTACGAGCAGTACTTC
>NA|TRBD1|TRBV19|TRBJ2-1
CASMGQGSTLSYNEQFF
TGTGCCAGTATGGGACAGGGGTCGACTCTCTCCTACAATGAGCAGTTCTTC
>NA|NA|TRBV28|TRBJ1-5
CASSSLLSPNQPQHF
TGTGCCAGCAGTTCACTTCTTTCTCCCAATCAGCCCCAGCATTTT
>NA|TRBD1|TRBV18|TRBJ2-4
CASSLTGVDKNIQYF
TGTGCCAGCTCATTGACAGGGGTAGACAAAAACATTCAGTACTTC
>NA|NA|TRBV4-1|TRBJ2-2
CASSQEMGLNTGELFF
TGCGCCAGCAGCCAAGAGATGGGCCTGAACACCGGGGAGCTGTTTTTT
>NA|TRBD2|TRBV4-3|TRBJ2-1
CASSLRTSGSSYNEQFF
TGCGCCAGCAGCCTCCGGACTAGCGGGAGCTCCTACAATGAGCAGTTCTTC
>NA|TRBD1|TRBV5-4|TRBJ2-7
CASSQETGGSYEQYF
TGCGCCAGCAGCCAAGAGACAGGGGGTTCCTACGAGCAGTACTTC
>NA|NA|TRBV6-5|TRBJ1-2
CASSYSGYYGYTF
TGTGCCAGCAGTTACTCAGGGTACTATGGCTACACCTTC
>NA|NA|TRBV27|TRBJ1-1
CASIGATNTEAFF
TGTGCCAGCATTGGGGCTACGAACACTGAAGCTTTCTTT
>once|NA|TRBV6-5|TRBJ2-1
CASSYSVRATEQFF
TGTGCCAGCAGTTACTCGGTCAGGGCAACTGAGCAGTTCTTC
>NA|TRBD1|TRBV7-6|TRBJ2-1
CASSWTGGNEQFF
TGTGCCAGCAGCTGGACAGGGGGAAATGAGCAGTTCTTC
>few|NA|TRBV10-2|TRBJ2-7
CASSESETYEQYF
TGCGCCAGCAGTGAGTCGGAGACCTACGAGCAGTACTTC
>NA|TRBD2|TRBV28|TRBJ2-7
CASRLRSGLAGGMPPNEQYF
TGTGCCAGCAGGTTAAGATCGGGACTAGCGGGAGGGATGCCTCCTAACGAGCAGTACTTC
>NA|NA|TRBV7-2|TRBJ2-1
CASSSKIGDNSYNEQFF
TGTGCCAGCAGCTCAAAAATCGGGGACAACTCCTACAATGAGCAGTTCTTC
>NA|NA|TRBV5-6|TRBJ2-3
CASSFGGDTQYF
TGTGCCAGCAGCTTTGGCGGCGATACGCAGTATTTT
>NA|TRBD2|TRBV7-9|TRBJ2-1
CASSFDRTSGSSYNEQFF
TGTGCCAGCAGCTTCGACAGGACTAGCGGGAGCTCCTACAATGAGCAGTTCTTC
>NA|TRBD1|TRBV6-6|TRBJ2-7
CASSNADRGPREQYF
TGTGCCAGCAGCAATGCGGACAGGGGGCCGCGGGAGCAGTACTTC
>once|NA|TRBV2|TRBJ2-7
CASSGQASYEQYF
TGTGCCAGCAGTGGACAGGCCTCCTACGAGCAGTACTTC
>NA|TRBD1|TRBV10-2|TRBJ2-7
CASSAAGGFSYEQYF
TGCGCCAGCAGTGCTGCAGGGGGCTTCTCCTACGAGCAGTACTTC
>NA|NA|TRBV30|TRBJ2-1
CAWSFSGNEQFF
TGTGCCTGGAGTTTTTCGGGGAATGAGCAGTTCTTC